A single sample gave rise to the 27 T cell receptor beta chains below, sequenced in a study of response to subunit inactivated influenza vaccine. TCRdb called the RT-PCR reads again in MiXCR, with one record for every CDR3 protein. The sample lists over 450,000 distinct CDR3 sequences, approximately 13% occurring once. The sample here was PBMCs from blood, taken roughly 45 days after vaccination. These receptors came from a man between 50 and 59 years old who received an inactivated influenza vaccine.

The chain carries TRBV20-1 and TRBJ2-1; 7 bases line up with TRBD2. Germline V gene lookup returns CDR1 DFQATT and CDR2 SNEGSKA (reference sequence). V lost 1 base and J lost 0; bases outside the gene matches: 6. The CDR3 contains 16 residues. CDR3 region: CSARVQRGSSYNEQFF. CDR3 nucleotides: TGCAGTGCTAGAGTCCAGCGGGGCAGCTCCTACAATGAGCAGTTCTTC.

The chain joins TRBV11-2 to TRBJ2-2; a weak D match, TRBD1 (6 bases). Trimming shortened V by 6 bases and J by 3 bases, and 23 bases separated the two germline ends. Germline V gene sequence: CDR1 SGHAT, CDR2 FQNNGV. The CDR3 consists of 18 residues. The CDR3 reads CASRTRAGSGQHTGELFF. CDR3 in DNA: TGTGCCAGCAGAACAAGGGCCGGATCCGGACAGCACACCGGGGAGCTGTTTTTT.

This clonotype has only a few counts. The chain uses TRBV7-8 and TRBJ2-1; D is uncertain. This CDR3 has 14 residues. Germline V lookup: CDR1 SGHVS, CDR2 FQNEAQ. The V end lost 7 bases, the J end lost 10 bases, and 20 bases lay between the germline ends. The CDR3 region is CASNKPDGPPEQFF. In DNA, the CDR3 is TGTGCCAGCAACAAGCCCGATGGACCCCCCGAGCAGTTCTTC.

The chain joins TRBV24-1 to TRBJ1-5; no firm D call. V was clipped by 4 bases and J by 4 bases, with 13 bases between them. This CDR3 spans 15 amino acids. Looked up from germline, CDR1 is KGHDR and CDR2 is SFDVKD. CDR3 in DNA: TGTGCCACCAGTGAAACCGGGAGCCCGAATCAGCCCCAGCATTTT. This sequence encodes CATSETGSPNQPQHF.

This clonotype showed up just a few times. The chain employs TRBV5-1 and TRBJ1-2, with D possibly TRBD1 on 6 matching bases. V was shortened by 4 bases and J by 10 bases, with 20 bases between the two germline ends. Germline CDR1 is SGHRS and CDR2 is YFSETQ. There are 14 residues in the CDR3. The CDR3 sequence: CASSTGTSLPLYTF. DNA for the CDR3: TGCGCCAGCAGCACCGGGACATCCCTCCCCCTCTACACCTTC.

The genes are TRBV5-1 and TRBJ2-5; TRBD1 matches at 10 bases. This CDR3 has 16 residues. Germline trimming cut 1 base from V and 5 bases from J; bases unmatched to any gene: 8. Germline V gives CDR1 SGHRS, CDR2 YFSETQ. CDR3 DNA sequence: TGCGCCAGCAGCTTGAGACGGACAGGGGGAAGGGAGACCCAGTACTTC. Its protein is CASSLRRTGGRETQYF.

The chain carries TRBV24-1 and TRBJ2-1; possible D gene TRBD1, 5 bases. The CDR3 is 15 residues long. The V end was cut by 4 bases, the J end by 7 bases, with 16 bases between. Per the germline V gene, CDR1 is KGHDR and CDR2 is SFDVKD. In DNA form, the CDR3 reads TGTGCCACCAGTGAAGGGGCCTCTCCCCGGAATGAGCAGTTCTTC. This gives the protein CATSEGASPRNEQFF.

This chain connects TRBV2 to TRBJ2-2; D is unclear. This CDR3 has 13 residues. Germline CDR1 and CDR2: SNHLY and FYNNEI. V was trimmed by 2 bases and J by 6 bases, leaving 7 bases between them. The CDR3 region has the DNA TGTGCCAGCAGTGAAAGGAGCGCCGGGGAGCTGTTTTTT. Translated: CASSERSAGELFF.

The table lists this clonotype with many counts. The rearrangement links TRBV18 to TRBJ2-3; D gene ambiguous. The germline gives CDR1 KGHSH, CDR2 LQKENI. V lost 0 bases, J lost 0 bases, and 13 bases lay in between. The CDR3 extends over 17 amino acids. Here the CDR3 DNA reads TGTGCCAGCTCACCACCGGTTTTTGCACCGAGCACAGATACGCAGTATTTT. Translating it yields CASSPPVFAPSTDTQYF.

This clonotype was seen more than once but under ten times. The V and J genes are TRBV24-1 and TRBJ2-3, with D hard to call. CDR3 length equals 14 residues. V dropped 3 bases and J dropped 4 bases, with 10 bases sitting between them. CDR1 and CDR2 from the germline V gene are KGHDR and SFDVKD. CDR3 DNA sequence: TGTGCCACCAGTGATAACGACGGCCCAGATACGCAGTATTTT. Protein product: CATSDNDGPDTQYF.

CDR3 nucleotides: TGTGCCAGCGGCAGGGGAGACTATGGCTACACCTTC. As protein: CASGRGDYGYTF. The chain recombines TRBV3-1 with TRBJ1-2, with a possible D match to TRBD1 (6 bases). The CDR3 length is 12 residues. The V and J ends lost 8 bases and 3 bases respectively, with 10 bases between them. CDR1 LGHDT and CDR2 YNNKEL come from the germline V gene (reference sequence).

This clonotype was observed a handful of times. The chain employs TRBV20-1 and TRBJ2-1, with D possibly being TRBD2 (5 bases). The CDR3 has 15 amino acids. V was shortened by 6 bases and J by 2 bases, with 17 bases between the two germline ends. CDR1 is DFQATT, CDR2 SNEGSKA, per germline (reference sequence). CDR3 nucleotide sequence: TGCAGTGCGCGGACTCCAACTCGGGCCTACAATGAGCAGTTCTTC. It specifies CSARTPTRAYNEQFF.

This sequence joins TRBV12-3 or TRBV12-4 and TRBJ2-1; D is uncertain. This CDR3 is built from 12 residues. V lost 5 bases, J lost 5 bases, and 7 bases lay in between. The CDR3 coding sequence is TGTGCCAGCAGTACCCACCACAATGAGCAGTTCTTC. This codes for CASSTHHNEQFF.

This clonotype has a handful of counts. CDR3 bases: TGTGCCAGCAGCTTGTTAGCGGGGGGACATTCGAACACCGGGGAGCTGTTTTTT. Protein sequence: CASSLLAGGHSNTGELFF. The V and J genes are TRBV11-2 and TRBJ2-2; TRBD2 matches at 10 bases. This CDR3 is 18 amino acids long. The trim removed 3 bases at V and 0 bases at J, leaving 7 bases unmatched. Germline loops: CDR1 SGHAT, CDR2 FQNNGV.

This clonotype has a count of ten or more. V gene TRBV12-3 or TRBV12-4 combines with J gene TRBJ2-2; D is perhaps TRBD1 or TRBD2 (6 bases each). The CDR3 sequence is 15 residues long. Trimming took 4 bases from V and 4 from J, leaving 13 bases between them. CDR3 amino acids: CASSSGGSATGELFF. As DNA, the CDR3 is TGTGCCAGCAGTTCCGGGGGCAGTGCCACCGGGGAGCTGTTTTTT.

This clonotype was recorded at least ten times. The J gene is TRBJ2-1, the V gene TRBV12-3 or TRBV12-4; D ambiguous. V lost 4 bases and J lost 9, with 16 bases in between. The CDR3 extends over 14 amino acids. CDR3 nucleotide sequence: TGTGCCAGCAGTTACGGGCCAGGTGGTATTGAGCAGTTCTTC. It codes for CASSYGPGGIEQFF.

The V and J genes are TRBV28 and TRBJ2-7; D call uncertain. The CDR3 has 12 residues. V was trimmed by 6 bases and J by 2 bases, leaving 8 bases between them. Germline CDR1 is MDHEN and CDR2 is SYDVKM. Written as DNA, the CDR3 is TGTGCCAGCAGGGCCTCAACCTACGAGCAGTACTTC. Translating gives CASRASTYEQYF.

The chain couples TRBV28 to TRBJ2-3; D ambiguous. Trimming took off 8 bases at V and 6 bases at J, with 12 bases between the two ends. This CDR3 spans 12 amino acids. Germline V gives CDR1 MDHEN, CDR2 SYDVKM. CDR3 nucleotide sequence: TGTGCCAGCCGATCCGCCCCTGATACGCAGTATTTT. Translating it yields CASRSAPDTQYF.

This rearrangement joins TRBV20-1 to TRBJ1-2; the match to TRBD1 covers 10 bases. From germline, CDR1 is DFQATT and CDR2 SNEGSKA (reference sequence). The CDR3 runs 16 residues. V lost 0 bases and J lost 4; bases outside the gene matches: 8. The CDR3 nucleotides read TGCAGTGCTAGAGACCCTAGGACAGGGGGAGTCTATGGCTACACCTTC. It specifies CSARDPRTGGVYGYTF.

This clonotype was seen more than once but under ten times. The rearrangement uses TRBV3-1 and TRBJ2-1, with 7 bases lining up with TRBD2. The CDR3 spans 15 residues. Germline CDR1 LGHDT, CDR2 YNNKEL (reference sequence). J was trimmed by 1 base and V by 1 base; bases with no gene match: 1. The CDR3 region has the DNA TGTGCCAGCAGCCAAGGGGGGGGGTCCTACAATGAGCAGTTCTTC. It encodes CASSQGGGSYNEQFF.

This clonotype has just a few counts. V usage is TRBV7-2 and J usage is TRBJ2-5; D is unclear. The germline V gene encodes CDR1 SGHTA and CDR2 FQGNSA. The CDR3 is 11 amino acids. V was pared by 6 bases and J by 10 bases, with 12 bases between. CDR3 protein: CASSRTWGQYF. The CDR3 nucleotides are TGTGCCAGCAGTCGAACATGGGGCCAGTACTTC.

Here the CDR3 DNA reads TGCGCCAGCAGCCCGGTTGTAGGCGGAAACTATGGCTACACCTTC. Translating it yields CASSPVVGGNYGYTF. The chain couples TRBV5-1 to TRBJ1-2; the D is unclear. Germline V lookup: CDR1 SGHRS, CDR2 YFSETQ. The CDR3 extends over 15 amino acids. The V end was cut by 4 bases, the J end by 2 bases, with 15 bases between. The whole variable domain, filled in from reference TRBV5-1 and TRBJ1-2, reads KAGVTQTPRYLIKTRGQQVTLSCSPISGHRSVSWYQQTPGQGLQFLFEYFSETQRNKGNFPGRFSGRQFSNSRSEMNVSTLELGDSALYLCASSPVVGGNYGYTFGSGTRLTVV.

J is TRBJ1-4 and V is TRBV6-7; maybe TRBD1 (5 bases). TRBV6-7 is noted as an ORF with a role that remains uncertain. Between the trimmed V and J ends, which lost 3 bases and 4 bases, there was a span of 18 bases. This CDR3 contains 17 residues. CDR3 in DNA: TGTGCCAGCAGTTATTATGGGCGGGTTGACAGTAATGAAAAACTGTTTTTT. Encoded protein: CASSYYGRVDSNEKLFF.

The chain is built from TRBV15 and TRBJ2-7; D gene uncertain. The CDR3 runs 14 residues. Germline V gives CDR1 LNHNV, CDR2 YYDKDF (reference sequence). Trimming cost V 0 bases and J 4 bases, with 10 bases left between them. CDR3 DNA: TGTGCCACCAGCAGAGAAGGGTTGGTATACGAGCAGTACTTC. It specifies CATSREGLVYEQYF.

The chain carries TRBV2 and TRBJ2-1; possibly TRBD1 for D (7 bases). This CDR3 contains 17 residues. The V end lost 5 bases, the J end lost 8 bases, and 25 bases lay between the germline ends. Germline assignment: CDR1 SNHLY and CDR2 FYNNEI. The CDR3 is CASSSWVRGEFGDEQFF. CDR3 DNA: TGTGCCAGCAGTAGTTGGGTCAGGGGGGAATTCGGTGATGAGCAGTTCTTC.

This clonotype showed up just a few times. The CDR3 DNA reads TGTGCCAGCGGCCGATATAATTCACCCCTCCACTTT. This sequence encodes CASGRYNSPLHF. The gene calls are TRBV7-2 and TRBJ1-6; the D is unclear. This CDR3 contains 12 residues. With 8 bases removed from V and 4 bases from J, the gap between germline ends came to 6 bases. From germline, CDR1 is SGHTA and CDR2 FQGNSA.

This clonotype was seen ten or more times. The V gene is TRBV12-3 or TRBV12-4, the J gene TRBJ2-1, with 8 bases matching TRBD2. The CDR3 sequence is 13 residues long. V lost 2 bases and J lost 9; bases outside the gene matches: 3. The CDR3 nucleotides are TGTGCCAGCAGTTTACGGGGGGGGCTTGAGCAGTTCTTC. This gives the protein CASSLRGGLEQFF.